This passage covers 12 T cell receptor beta chains from one sample sequenced in a study of blood T cell repertoires in COVID-19. Measured with immunoSEQ multiplex PCR; TCRdb has only the in-frame clones, and not every one. The sample consists of about 140,000 clones, 80% to 85% of them appearing once. The material sequenced was PBMCs or T cells enriched from blood (not recorded which). The origin of the receptors is a man aged 40-50 years with acute COVID-19.

The CDR3 bases are TGCGCCAGCAAAACCAACAGGAGCTACACCTTC. It specifies CASKTNRSYTF. The V call is TRBV10-2, the J call TRBJ1-2, with D possibly TRBD1 on 5 matching bases. CDR1 is WSHSY and CDR2 is SAAADI in the germline V gene. The CDR3 runs to 11 residues. The V end was cut by 7 bases, the J end by 9 bases, with 12 bases between.

The chain couples TRBV4-1 to TRBJ1-5; the match to TRBD1 covers 7 bases. CDR1 is MGHRA, CDR2 YSYEKL, per germline. Unmatched junction bases numbered 14, after V lost 4 bases and J lost 11 bases. This CDR3 has 15 residues. The DNA for the CDR3 is TGCGCCAGCAGCCCCTCGGGACAGCGCCTTGGGGCCCAGCATTTT. Translating it yields CASSPSGQRLGAQHF.

The genes are TRBV5-1 and TRBJ1-6; D is undetermined. The germline V and J ends were trimmed by 4 bases and 8 bases, with 16 bases remaining between them. This CDR3 has 15 amino acids. Germline CDR1 SGHRS, CDR2 YFSETQ. In DNA, the CDR3 is TGCGCCAGCAGCGTGGGGAGCTCGTCCGATTCACCCCTCCACTTT. Protein sequence: CASSVGSSSDSPLHF.

The chain combines TRBV7-2 with TRBJ2-2; 8 positions match TRBD1. CDR3 length: 16 residues. Germline V gene data show CDR1 as SGHTA and CDR2 as FQGNSA. V lost 7 bases to trimming and J lost 1 base; unmatched junction nucleotides: 8. The CDR3: CASNPRDRRNTGELFF. CDR3 sequence (DNA): TGTGCCAGCAACCCCCGGGACAGGAGGAACACCGGGGAGCTGTTTTTT. The full variable domain, with the rest looked up from reference TRBV7-2 and TRBJ2-2, is GAGVSQSPSNKVTEKGKDVELRCDPISGHTALYWYRQSLGQGLEFLIYFQGNSAPDKSGLPSDRFSAERTGGSVSTLTIQRTQQEDSAVYLCASNPRDRRNTGELFFGEGSRLTVL.

The V and J genes are TRBV6-5 and TRBJ2-3; 8 bases match TRBD1. The CDR3 extends over 15 amino acids. With 6 bases clipped from V and 2 bases from J, the junction kept 7 bases outside the gene matches. Germline lookup yields CDR1 MNHEY and CDR2 SVGAGI. The CDR3 region is CASSPDRGPTDTQYF. In DNA, the CDR3 is TGTGCCAGCAGCCCAGACAGGGGTCCCACAGATACGCAGTATTTT.

The chain couples TRBV30 to TRBJ2-7, with 7 bases matching TRBD2. CDR3 length: 12 amino acids. With V trimmed by 3 bases and J by 2 bases, 1 base remained unmatched. CDR1 and CDR2 (germline): GTSNPN, SVGIG (reference sequence). The CDR3 region has the DNA TGTGCCTGGAGCGGGAGGACCTACGAGCAGTACTTC. It translates to CAWSGRTYEQYF.

The rearrangement uses TRBV19 and TRBJ1-2; 9 positions match TRBD1. Germline CDR1 and CDR2: LNHDA and SQIVND (reference sequence). V dropped 6 bases and J dropped 7; count of bases not matched to a gene: 6. The CDR3 spans 13 residues. CDR3 DNA sequence: TGTGCCAGTAGCCTAGAGACAGGGGGTGGCTACACCTTC. This sequence encodes CASSLETGGGYTF.

The V and J genes are TRBV20-1 and TRBJ2-1; the D gene is possibly TRBD2 (6 bases). Trimming cost V 6 bases and J 9 bases, with 12 bases left between them. Germline V gene sequence: CDR1 DFQATT, CDR2 SNEGSKA (reference sequence). The CDR3 covers 11 residues. This CDR3 is CSARGTLEQFF. The CDR3 bases are TGCAGTGCCCGCGGGACTCTTGAGCAGTTCTTC.

The V and J genes are TRBV3-1 (or the pseudogene TRBV3-2) and TRBJ1-2; D call uncertain. The CDR3 is made up of 14 amino acids. Deletions cut 1 base from V and 4 bases from J, with 10 bases between. Germline V lookup: CDR1 LGHDT, CDR2 YNNKEL (reference sequence). The CDR3 DNA reads as TGTGCCAGCAGCCAAGGTCCGGGTTCCTATGGCTACACCTTC. Amino acid sequence: CASSQGPGSYGYTF.

CDR3 nucleotides: TGCGCCAGCAGCTTCGGTCAGGGCGCAAGCGAGCAGTACTTC. Translated, it gives CASSFGQGASEQYF. The V gene is TRBV5-1, the J gene TRBJ2-7, with TRBD1 as a possible D gene (5 bases). This CDR3 has 14 amino acids. Between the trimmed V and J ends, which lost 2 bases and 6 bases, there was a span of 15 bases. Looked up from germline, CDR1 is SGHRS and CDR2 is YFSETQ.

V gene TRBV4-1 combines with J gene TRBJ2-7; D possibly corresponds to TRBD1 (6 bases). CDR1 and CDR2 from the germline V gene are MGHRA and YSYEKL. The CDR3 runs 18 residues. V was shortened by 3 bases and J by 0 bases, with 21 bases between the two germline ends. Here the CDR3 reads CASSHQLSGQGLSYEQYF. DNA of the CDR3: TGCGCCAGCAGCCATCAACTCTCGGGACAAGGCCTCTCCTACGAGCAGTACTTC.

In this sample, this clone turned up a few times. V usage is TRBV18 and J usage is TRBJ2-7; D is possibly TRBD2 (6 bases). The CDR3 totals 14 residues. The germline CDR1 and CDR2 sequences are KGHSH and LQKENI. Deletions cut 3 bases from V and 0 bases from J, with 9 bases between. The CDR3 spells CASSPLTSSYEQYF. The CDR3 DNA reads TGTGCCAGCTCACCCCTGACTAGCTCCTACGAGCAGTACTTC.